These 3 T cell receptor beta chains originate from one sample sequenced in a study of post-analysis software for immune sequencing data. Presence of unique molecular identifiers characterized the TCR beta cDNA libraries. TCRdb analysed the PCR reads with MiXCR anew, one entry per CDR3 protein. The sample has under 900,000 distinct CDR3 sequences, about 50% seen once; the top ten hold 4.6%. These receptors have no known antigen. Overall study results and limits: Controls had lower frequencies than patients of about five TRBV segments, which included TRBV5-6, TRBV5-1 and TRBV20-1.

Sequenced material: blood. These receptors were collected from a girl aged 10 to 17 with multiple sclerosis.

This chain links TRBV7-2 with TRBJ1-2; D is unresolved. The CDR3 is 17 amino acids. Looked up from germline, CDR1 is SGHTA and CDR2 is FQGNSA. Trimming removed 1 base at V and 6 bases at J, with 21 bases between. CDR3 nucleotide sequence: TGTGCCAGCAGCTTAGTTCTGGCAGGTTATAGTGAGGATGGCTACACCTTC. Protein: CASSLVLAGYSEDGYTF.

The J gene is TRBJ2-7, the V gene TRBV20-1, with D uncertain. CDR1 is DFQATT and CDR2 is SNEGSKA in the germline V gene (reference sequence). The CDR3 contains 13 residues. Trimming pared 6 bases from V and 0 bases from J, leaving 12 bases between. CDR3 sequence: CSAVKSSSYEQYF. Here the CDR3 DNA reads TGCAGTGCCGTGAAGAGTTCCTCCTACGAGCAGTACTTC.

The chain combines TRBV20-1 with TRBJ2-3; TRBD2 is a possible D gene (6 bases). With 3 bases removed from V and 4 bases from J, the gap between germline ends came to 14 bases. Germline V CDR1 and CDR2: DFQATT, SNEGSKA (reference sequence). CDR3 length: 14 amino acids. The CDR3 is CSASERVVADTQYF. CDR3 bases: TGCAGTGCTAGCGAGCGGGTGGTGGCAGATACGCAGTATTTT.